This T cell receptor beta chain was sequenced during a study of blood T cell repertoires in COVID-19. Study information: The analysed material was cDNA or gDNA that came from T cells, B-cell-depleted T cells, or PBMCs.

Using immunoSEQ multiplex PCR, the repertoire was profiled, and TCRdb retains in-frame clones only, with some absent. The sample contains roughly 380,000 clones, about four fifths of which appear only once. The ends were cut back, 8 bases at V and 5 bases at J, with 13 bases in the middle. Germline CDR1 and CDR2: SNHLY and FYNNEI. The CDR3 sequence is 13 residues long. Sequencing used peripheral blood. This sequence was found in a human donor with acute or convalescent COVID-19. The donor label of this sample is uncertain. The J gene is TRBJ1-5, the V gene TRBV2; D might be TRBD1 (6 bases). CDR3 loop: CASGRTADQPQHF. The CDR3 nucleotides read TGTGCCAGCGGTCGGACAGCCGATCAGCCCCAGCATTTT.